The 23 T cell receptor beta chains below come from one sample, sequenced in a study of blood T cells in healthy people across ages. Combining a sample-barcoded 5' primer with a J-beta primer mix, a second PCR ran for about 7 to 11 cycles. Using its own MiXCR run on the 5' RACE reads, TCRdb lists one record per CDR3 protein. This sample has approximately 730,000 distinct CDR3 sequences, with about 53% found just once. The sequenced sample was blood. The source of these receptors is an elderly man in good health.

The V call is TRBV12-3 or TRBV12-4, the J call TRBJ2-7; D may be TRBD1 or TRBD2 (5 bases each). Trimming removed 4 bases from V and 0 bases from J, with 10 bases in between. The CDR3 contains 14 residues. The CDR3: CASSSYGTSYEQYF. CDR3 sequence (DNA): TGTGCCAGCAGTTCCTACGGGACCTCCTACGAGCAGTACTTC.

The gene calls are TRBV7-8 and TRBJ1-2, with 8 positions matching TRBD1. From germline, CDR1 is SGHVS and CDR2 FQNEAQ. The CDR3 loop spans 14 amino acids. After removal of 5 bases from V and 7 bases from J, the junction contained 9 bases not matched to a gene. The CDR3 DNA reads TGTGCCAGCAGCCCCGACAGGGGATCGTGTGGCTACACCTTC. Translated, it gives CASSPDRGSCGYTF. Together with reference TRBV7-8 and TRBJ1-2, the CDR3 gives the full variable domain: GAGVSQSPRYKVAKRGQDVALRCDPISGHVSLFWYQQALGQGPEFLTYFQNEAQLDKSGLPSDRFFAERPEGSVSTLKIQRTQQEDSAVYLCASSPDRGSCGYTFGSGTRLTVV.

This clonotype occurred a few times. The rearrangement joins TRBV7-2 to TRBJ2-7, with TRBD2 matching 8 bases. The CDR3 is 16 amino acids. J lost 6 bases, V lost 6 bases, and 16 bases had no gene match. Germline V gene lookup returns CDR1 SGHTA and CDR2 FQGNSA. CDR3 sequence: CASSSTPGLGASEQYF. CDR3 nucleotide sequence: TGTGCCAGCAGTTCTACCCCGGGACTAGGGGCCTCCGAGCAGTACTTC.

This clonotype was counted many times. This chain connects TRBV7-2 to TRBJ2-7; TRBD1 aligns across 7 bases. From germline, CDR1 is SGHTA and CDR2 FQGNSA. This CDR3 comprises 15 residues. The V and J ends lost 3 bases and 3 bases, in that order; junction bases with no gene match: 8. CDR3 DNA sequence: TGTGCCAGCAGCTTGGCCCGGGACAGTTTCTACGAGCAGTACTTC. It encodes CASSLARDSFYEQYF.

The chain joins TRBV20-1 to TRBJ2-3; D unclear. The V and J ends lost 3 bases and 2 bases respectively, with 15 bases between them. This CDR3 is 15 amino acids long. Germline values: CDR1 DFQATT, CDR2 SNEGSKA (reference sequence). The CDR3 DNA reads TGCAGTGCTAGTCCGCCTCACTCGCCCACAGATACGCAGTATTTT. Translated, it gives CSASPPHSPTDTQYF.

The chain has TRBV5-8 and TRBJ2-7; D is possibly TRBD1 or TRBD2 (6 bases each). Trimming left V 2 bases short and J 6 bases short, with 9 bases between. Germline CDR1 SGHTS, CDR2 YDEGEE. The CDR3 length is 12 residues. The CDR3 nucleotides are TGTGCCAGCAGCTTAGGGGGGCGCGAGCAGTACTTC. Protein sequence: CASSLGGREQYF.

This rearrangement joins TRBV6-6 to TRBJ1-2, with 9 bases identical to TRBD1. Germline V lookup: CDR1 MNHNY, CDR2 SVGAGI (reference sequence). The V gene end was trimmed by 6 bases and the J gene end by 8 bases; junction bases not matched to a gene: 7. The CDR3 spans 13 residues. CDR3 amino acids: CASSLTGGLGYTF. The CDR3 coding sequence is TGTGCCAGCAGCCTCACAGGGGGCTTAGGCTACACCTTC.

The chain carries TRBV3-1 and TRBJ1-1, with 7 nucleotides matching TRBD1. Germline CDR1 is LGHDT and CDR2 is YNNKEL (reference sequence). Unmatched junction bases numbered 3, after V lost 1 base and J lost 1 base. CDR3 size: 15 residues. The CDR3 nucleotides read TGTGCCAGCAGCCAAGGTCAGGGGGGGAACACTGAAGCTTTCTTT. Amino acids: CASSQGQGGNTEAFF.

This chain uses TRBV2 with TRBJ2-4; the D gene could be TRBD1 or TRBD2 (6 bases each). The end of the DNA aligns better with TRBJ2-5, so the J call may be wrong. CDR3 length: 14 residues. Germline V CDR1 and CDR2: SNHLY, FYNNEI. The CDR3 nucleotides are TGTGCCAGCAGTGAAGCTACAGGGAGGGAGACCCAGTACTTC. This gives the protein CASSEATGRETQYF.

There are a few counts of this clonotype. This chain uses TRBV6-2 or TRBV6-3 with TRBJ2-7; D unresolved. Germline V gene lookup returns CDR1 MNHEY and CDR2 SVGEGT. The CDR3 runs to 12 residues. V lost 8 bases, J lost 3 bases, and 11 bases lay in between. CDR3 amino acids: CASGRPFYEQYF. The CDR3, as DNA: TGTGCCAGCGGTCGGCCCTTCTACGAGCAGTACTTC.

This rearrangement joins TRBV5-1 to TRBJ2-1, with TRBD2 matching 8 bases. The V segment lost 0 bases and the J segment 2 bases; nucleotides outside the gene matches: 10. Germline loops: CDR1 SGHRS, CDR2 YFSETQ. The CDR3 loop spans 18 amino acids. The CDR3 bases are TGCGCCAGCAGCTTGGCCCCCGGAGCGGGAGAAGCCTACAATGAGCAGTTCTTC. Translated, it gives CASSLAPGAGEAYNEQFF. The whole variable domain, filled in from reference TRBV5-1 and TRBJ2-1, reads KAGVTQTPRYLIKTRGQQVTLSCSPISGHRSVSWYQQTPGQGLQFLFEYFSETQRNKGNFPGRFSGRQFSNSRSEMNVSTLELGDSALYLCASSLAPGAGEAYNEQFFGPGTRLTVL.

The table lists this clonotype with a few counts. The CDR3 bases are TGCAGTGCTCAATCCGGGACAGTACAGCCCCAGCATTTT. This sequence encodes CSAQSGTVQPQHF. The V and J genes are TRBV20-1 and TRBJ1-5; 7 bases are a match to TRBD1. The CDR3 totals 13 residues. In germline, CDR1 is DFQATT, CDR2 SNEGSKA (reference sequence). V lost 5 bases and J lost 7; bases outside the gene matches: 8.

The chain has TRBV12-3 or TRBV12-4 and TRBJ2-1; 8 nucleotides agree with TRBD2. The CDR3 is made up of 12 amino acids. V shed 8 bases, J shed 14 bases, and the junction held 11 bases outside the gene matches. CDR3 amino acids: CASSTGLGIKFF. The CDR3 bases are TGTGCCAGCTCGACGGGACTAGGAATCAAGTTCTTC.

This clonotype was counted only a few times. V is TRBV7-2 and J is TRBJ2-3; 9 nucleotides match TRBD2. After removal of 4 bases from V and 2 bases from J, the junction contained 7 bases not matched to a gene. Germline CDR1 SGHTA, CDR2 FQGNSA. This CDR3 region has 16 residues. The CDR3 DNA sequence: TGTGCCAGCAGCTCGGAGAGGACTAGCGACACAGATACGCAGTATTTT. It encodes CASSSERTSDTDTQYF.

The genes are TRBV20-1 and TRBJ2-1; D ambiguous. From germline, CDR1 is DFQATT and CDR2 SNEGSKA (reference sequence). V was trimmed by 0 bases and J by 8 bases, leaving 17 bases between them. This CDR3 is built from 15 residues. CDR3 sequence: CSARDQGPGAYEQFF. The CDR3 DNA sequence: TGCAGTGCTAGAGATCAAGGCCCCGGAGCATATGAGCAGTTCTTC.

The V call is TRBV29-1, the J call TRBJ1-3; 8 nucleotides agree with TRBD1. CDR3 length: 12 amino acids. The J segment lost 4 bases and the V segment lost 6 bases, leaving 2 bases of the junction unmatched. Germline lookup yields CDR1 SQVTM and CDR2 ANQGSEA. As DNA, the CDR3 is TGCAGCGTGGGACAGGCAGGAAACACCATATATTTT. The encoded protein is CSVGQAGNTIYF.

In this sample, this clonotype turned up a few times. The chain recombines TRBV29-1 with TRBJ2-3; 10 bases fit TRBD2. Unmatched junction bases numbered 4, after V lost 4 bases and J lost 6 bases. Germline CDR1 SQVTM, CDR2 ANQGSEA. This CDR3 comprises 13 residues. The CDR3 nucleotides read TGCAGCGTTGGCCTAGCGGGAGTGGATACGCAGTATTTT. The encoded protein is CSVGLAGVDTQYF.

In this sample, this clonotype turned up a few times. V gene TRBV12-3 or TRBV12-4 combines with J gene TRBJ2-4; D gene uncertain. The CDR3 length is 14 residues. Trimming shortened V by 0 bases and J by 6 bases, and 9 bases separated the two germline ends. The CDR3 bases are TGTGCCAGCAGTTTAGCCGGGCATGGAAACATTCAGTACTTC. This encodes CASSLAGHGNIQYF.

This chain connects TRBV10-3 to TRBJ1-1; D remains unclear. Looked up from germline, CDR1 is ENHRY and CDR2 is SYGVKD. The CDR3 totals 13 residues. Trimming pared 3 bases from V and 1 base from J, leaving 6 bases between. CDR3 in amino acids: CAISEASNTEAFF. DNA for the CDR3: TGTGCCATCAGTGAAGCATCGAACACTGAAGCTTTCTTT.

This clonotype has more than one count but fewer than ten. The V call is TRBV6-2 or TRBV6-3, the J call TRBJ1-6, with TRBD1 as a possible D gene (6 bases). Germline loops: CDR1 MNHEY, CDR2 SVGEGT. V was clipped by 2 bases and J by 5 bases, with 7 bases between them. There are 14 residues in the CDR3. The CDR3 spells CASSYPGDNSPLHF. The CDR3, as DNA: TGTGCCAGCAGTTACCCAGGGGATAATTCACCCCTCCACTTT.

V is TRBV11-2 and J is TRBJ2-7, with D uncertain. CDR3 length equals 16 residues. Trimming pared 1 base from V and 1 base from J, leaving 14 bases between. Germline-derived CDR1 and CDR2 are SGHAT and FQNNGV. This chain's CDR3 is CASSLGLQLSSYEQYF. DNA for the CDR3: TGTGCCAGCAGCTTAGGCCTCCAGCTTTCTTCCTACGAGCAGTACTTC. Variable domain in full (rest from reference TRBV11-2 and TRBJ2-7): EAGVAQSPRYKIIEKRQSVAFWCNPISGHATLYWYQQILGQGPKLLIQFQNNGVVDDSQLPKDRFSAERLKGVDSTLKIQPAKLEDSAVYLCASSLGLQLSSYEQYFGPGTRLTVT.

Comments on this clonotype: A junction boundary mismatches the germline segment, possibly from a read error. The CDR3 reads CASSFGASRDTQYF. CDR3 nucleotides: TGTGCCAGCAGCTTCGGGGCTAGCAGAGATACGCAGTATTTT. The chain is built from TRBV7-9 and TRBJ2-3; D may match TRBD1 or TRBD2 (5 bases each). The CDR3 has 14 amino acids. CDR1 and CDR2 from the germline V gene are SEHNR and FQNEAQ (reference sequence).

This sequence joins TRBV5-1 and TRBJ2-6; possible D gene TRBD1, 6 bases. The CDR3 length is 16 residues. The V and J ends lost 5 bases and 4 bases respectively, with 16 bases between them. Germline-derived CDR1 and CDR2 are SGHRS and YFSETQ. CDR3 region: CASSYTGSVGANVLTF. CDR3 nucleotide sequence: TGCGCCAGCAGTTATACAGGGTCCGTCGGGGCCAACGTCCTGACTTTC.